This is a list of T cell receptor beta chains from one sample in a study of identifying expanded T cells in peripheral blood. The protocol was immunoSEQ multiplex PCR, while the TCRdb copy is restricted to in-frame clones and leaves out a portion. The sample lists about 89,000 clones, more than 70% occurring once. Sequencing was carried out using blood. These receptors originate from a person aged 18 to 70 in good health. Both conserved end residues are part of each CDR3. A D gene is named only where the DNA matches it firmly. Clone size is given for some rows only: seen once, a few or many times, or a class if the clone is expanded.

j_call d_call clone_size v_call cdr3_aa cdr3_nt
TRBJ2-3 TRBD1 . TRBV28 CASSRTGKSDTQYF TGTGCCAGCAGCCGGACAGGGAAGTCAGATACGCAGTATTTT
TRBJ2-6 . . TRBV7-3 CASSLNTAGANVLTF TGTGCCAGCAGCCTAAATACGGCTGGGGCCAACGTCCTGACTTTC
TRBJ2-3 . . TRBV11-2 CASSLSRGWADTQYF TGTGCCAGCAGCTTAAGCCGGGGATGGGCAGATACGCAGTATTTT
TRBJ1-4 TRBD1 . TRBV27 CASSWTGFTEKLFF TGTGCCAGCAGTTGGACAGGGTTTACTGAAAAACTGTTTTTT
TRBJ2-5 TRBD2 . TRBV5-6 CASSLAASGQRETQYF TGTGCCAGCAGCTTGGCGGCTAGCGGGCAGCGAGAGACCCAGTACTTC
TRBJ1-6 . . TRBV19 CASSIGGKVPLHF TGTGCCAGTAGTATAGGAGGGAAGGTCCCCCTCCACTTT
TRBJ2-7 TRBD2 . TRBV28 CASSLISGGKEEQYF TGTGCCAGCAGTTTAATAAGCGGGGGTAAAGAAGAGCAGTACTTC
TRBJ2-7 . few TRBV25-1 CASTLGAGEQYF TGTGCCAGCACCCTCGGGGCTGGTGAGCAGTACTTC
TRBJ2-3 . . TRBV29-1 CSVLTDTQYF TGCAGCGTGCTCACAGATACGCAGTATTTT
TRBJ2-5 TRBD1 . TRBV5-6 CASSSIRQGGRETQYF TGTGCCAGCAGCTCTATCCGACAGGGGGGGCGAGAGACCCAGTACTTC
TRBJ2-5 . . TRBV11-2 CASSLGGATETQYF TGTGCCAGCAGCTTAGGCGGGGCCACGGAGACCCAGTACTTC
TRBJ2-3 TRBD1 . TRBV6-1 CASSRDSRTDAQYF TGTGCCAGCAGTCGGGACAGCCGCACAGATGCGCAGTATTTT
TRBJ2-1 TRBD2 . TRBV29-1 CSVKPLAGDYNEQFF TGCAGCGTTAAACCCCTAGCGGGGGACTACAATGAGCAGTTCTTC
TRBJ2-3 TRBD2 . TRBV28 CASRTSERSTDTQYF TGTGCCAGCAGGACTAGCGAGAGAAGCACAGATACGCAGTATTTT
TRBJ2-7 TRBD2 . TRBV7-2 CASSTRTSSRHDEQYF TGTGCCAGCAGCACCCGGACTAGCTCTAGACACGACGAGCAGTACTTC
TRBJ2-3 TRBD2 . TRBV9 CASSVRTSGRQSTDTQYF TGTGCCAGCAGCGTACGGACTAGCGGGAGACAAAGCACAGATACGCAGTATTTT
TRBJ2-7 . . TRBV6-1 CASSHTYEQYF TGTGCCAGCAGCCATACTTACGAGCAGTACTTC
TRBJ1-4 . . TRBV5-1 CASSLGKGLKNEKLFF TGCGCCAGCAGCTTAGGCAAGGGACTGAAGAATGAAAAACTGTTTTTT
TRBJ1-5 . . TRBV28 CASSLYSNQPQHF TGTGCCAGCAGTTTATATAGCAATCAGCCCCAGCATTTT
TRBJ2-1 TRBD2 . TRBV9 CASSGTSGSYNEQFF TGTGCCAGCAGCGGGACTAGCGGTTCCTACAATGAGCAGTTCTTC